This T cell receptor (beta chain) came from a study of CD8 T cells in Susac syndrome. Study-wide results and limits: The study's TCR sequencing and HLA analysis covered a relatively small number of individuals, and the study acknowledged this.

In germline, CDR1 is LGHNA, CDR2 YNFKEQ. This CDR3 has 15 amino acids. The V and J ends lost 1 base and 7 bases, in that order; junction bases with no gene match: 7. Reverse transcription of about 0.5 to 1 ug RNA used random hexamers. TCR beta CDR3 was amplified by immunoSEQ multiplex PCR. This amplification extended across 54 Vbeta and 13 Jbeta segments. MiXCR, run by TCRdb on the immunoSEQ multiplex PCR reads, gives a single entry per CDR3 protein. The sample consists of 250,000 to 350,000 distinct CDR3 sequences, roughly 81% of them appearing once. In its sample, this clonotype was seen a few times. The antigen remains unidentified. Negative isolation was applied to CD8+ and CD4+ T cells, and FACS enrichment was applied to TEMRA cells.

V usage is TRBV4-2 and J usage is TRBJ2-7, with 10 bases aligning to TRBD2. Input material: CD8+ T cells from PBMCs. The TCR comes from a human donor with multiple sclerosis. CDR3 in amino acids: CASSQAGTSAREQYF. DNA for the CDR3: TGTGCCAGCAGCCAAGCCGGGACTAGCGCGAGGGAGCAGTACTTC.